The present TCR beta chain was sequenced within a study of control samples from healthy donors and cancer patients. Only in-frame clones appear in the TCRdb table, and some are missing; sequencing was by immunoSEQ multiplex PCR. The table records roughly 38,000 clones, around four fifths of them present only once. V was clipped by 4 bases and J by 0 bases, with 11 bases between them. In germline, CDR1 is SGDLS, CDR2 YYNGEE. This CDR3 comprises 15 residues. J is TRBJ2-1 and V is TRBV9; D possibly uses TRBD1 or TRBD2 (5 bases each). What was sequenced was blood. This TCR came from a man in his 60s in good health. The CDR3 DNA is TGTGCCAGCAGCAGGGACCAGAGCTCCTACAATGAGCAGTTCTTC. As protein: CASSRDQSSYNEQFF.